The source of this TCR beta chain is a study of Tregs in tolerant kidney transplant recipients. As regards this clone: What it binds is unknown.

Findings and limits, study-wide: Some patients' samples used different primers over time, so nucleotide sequences weren't comparable.

The CDR3 has 14 residues. Germline V lookup: CDR1 MNHEY, CDR2 SMNVEV (reference sequence). V lost 3 bases and J 1 base, leaving 7 bases between the germline ends. Sequencing used immunoSEQ multiplex PCR; TCRdb keeps in-frame clones, though not all of them. This sample carries under 85,000 clones, 70% to 90% of them seen once, and the ten largest clones take nearly 0.4%. This rearrangement joins TRBV27 to TRBJ1-5; no reliable D call. The specimen was CD4+ T cells from blood, collected before the transplant. The clonotype originates from a human donor who received a combined kidney and bone marrow transplant. This chain's CDR3 is CASSFGESNQPQHF. The CDR3 coding sequence is TGTGCCAGCAGTTTTGGTGAGAGCAATCAGCCCCAGCATTTT.